The 28 T cell receptor beta chains listed next were all sequenced from one sample in a study of blood T cell repertoires in COVID-19. Measured with immunoSEQ multiplex PCR; TCRdb has only the in-frame clones, and not every one. The data show more than 150,000 clones, roughly 80% seen once. Sequencing used PBMCs or T cells enriched from blood (not recorded which). The receptors derive from a man aged 50 or older who had recovered from COVID-19.

This chain connects TRBV5-1 to TRBJ2-7; the match to TRBD2 covers 7 bases. The V gene's germline CDR1 is SGHRS and CDR2 YFSETQ. The CDR3 spans 14 residues. The V segment lost 4 bases and the J segment 6 bases; nucleotides outside the gene matches: 10. CDR3 DNA sequence: TGCGCCAGCAGCGCTCTGTCAGCGGGGAGCGAGCAGTACTTC. Its translation: CASSALSAGSEQYF.

The gene calls are TRBV2 and TRBJ1-4; perhaps TRBD1 as D (5 bases). Trimming removed 6 bases at V and 7 bases at J, with 21 bases between. The CDR3 consists of 16 residues. Germline V gene sequence: CDR1 SNHLY, CDR2 FYNNEI. CDR3: CASRDDADSDVEKLFF. The DNA for the CDR3 is TGTGCCAGCAGAGACGATGCTGACAGCGATGTTGAAAAACTGTTTTTT. Supplemented by reference TRBV2 and TRBJ1-4, the full variable domain reads EPEVTQTPSHQVTQMGQEVILRCVPISNHLYFYWYRQILGQKVEFLVSFYNNEISEKSEIFDDQFSVERPDGSNFTLKIRSTKLEDSAMYFCASRDDADSDVEKLFFGSGTQLSVL.

V usage is TRBV10-3 and J usage is TRBJ2-3; 10 positions agree with TRBD2. Looked up from germline, CDR1 is ENHRY and CDR2 is SYGVKD. The CDR3 sequence is 14 residues long. V trimming: 8 bases; J trimming: 2 bases; junction bases outside the gene matches: 4. CDR3 sequence (DNA): TGTGCCATCGGAAGCGGGGGGGACACAGATACGCAGTATTTT. Translation gives CAIGSGGDTDTQYF.

In its sample, this clone was seen many times. V and J are TRBV7-9 and TRBJ1-4; no definite D call. The CDR3 spans 16 residues. Germline V CDR1 and CDR2: SEHNR, FQNEAQ (reference sequence). V shed 3 bases and J shed 7 bases, with 18 bases lying between them. Here the CDR3 DNA reads TGTGCCAGCAGCTTCGGCAGTGGGGAGCCTACTGAAAAACTGTTTTTT. It is translated as CASSFGSGEPTEKLFF.

This clone was seen a few times. The chain uses TRBV2 and TRBJ2-1; 7 bases fit TRBD2. After removal of 8 bases from V and 10 bases from J, the junction contained 11 bases not matched to a gene. The length of the CDR3 is 13 residues. CDR1 is SNHLY and CDR2 is FYNNEI in the germline V gene. CDR3 nucleotide sequence: TGTGCCAGCCGAATCCCCCCAGCGGGAGAGCAGTTCTTC. It codes for CASRIPPAGEQFF.

The chain uses TRBV3-1 (or the pseudogene TRBV3-2) and TRBJ2-1, with TRBD2 identical over 10 bases. This CDR3 is built from 16 residues. Germline V lookup: CDR1 LGHDT, CDR2 YNNKEL (reference sequence). With V trimmed by 3 bases and J by 6 bases, 8 bases remained unmatched. The chain's CDR3 is CASSHGLAGVGNEQFF. CDR3 DNA sequence: TGTGCCAGCAGCCATGGTCTAGCGGGAGTGGGCAATGAGCAGTTCTTC.

The chain combines TRBV19 with TRBJ2-1, with D perhaps TRBD1 (5 bases). The CDR3 runs 16 residues. Trimming removed 6 bases at V and 5 bases at J, with 20 bases between. CDR1 is LNHDA, CDR2 SQIVND, per germline (reference sequence). CDR3 sequence reads: CASSLFLRAIDNEQFF. The CDR3 DNA follows: TGTGCCAGTAGCCTTTTTCTCAGGGCTATAGACAATGAGCAGTTCTTC.

The chain employs TRBV7-6 and TRBJ2-1, with 7 positions matching TRBD1. Germline V gives CDR1 SGHVS, CDR2 FNYEAQ. The CDR3 is 13 residues long. V trimming: 4 bases; J trimming: 7 bases; junction bases outside the gene matches: 4. CDR3 in DNA: TGTGCCAGCAGCTCAGGGGGTTCTAATGAGCAGTTCTTC. It encodes CASSSGGSNEQFF.

The rearrangement joins TRBV19 to TRBJ2-1; perhaps TRBD1 as D (6 bases). Between the trimmed V and J ends, which lost 4 bases and 5 bases, there was a span of 15 bases. The CDR3 contains 15 residues. Germline V CDR1 and CDR2: LNHDA, SQIVND (reference sequence). The CDR3 region is CASSRGRSTNNEQFF. The CDR3 bases are TGTGCCAGTAGTAGGGGGCGGTCAACAAACAATGAGCAGTTCTTC.

This chain joins TRBV14 and TRBJ2-7, with 12 bases lining up with TRBD2. CDR3 size: 14 residues. J lost 2 bases, V lost 5 bases, and 1 base had no gene match. Per germline, CDR1 SGHDN and CDR2 FVKESK. The CDR3 nucleotides read TGTGCCAGCAGCGCTAGCGGGGGGGCCTACGAGCAGTACTTC. It is translated as CASSASGGAYEQYF.

In this sample, this clone turned up once. The chain joins TRBV6-6 to TRBJ2-7; 16 bases align to TRBD2. CDR3 length: 17 residues. Germline trimming cut 5 bases from V and 3 bases from J; bases unmatched to any gene: 7. Germline V CDR1 and CDR2: MNHNY, SVGAGI (reference sequence). The DNA for the CDR3 is TGTGCCAGCAGTCCTCCGGGACTAGCGGGAGGGTACTACGAGCAGTACTTC. Its protein product is CASSPPGLAGGYYEQYF.

This rearrangement joins TRBV27 to TRBJ1-2, with 9 positions matching TRBD1. The CDR3 is 13 amino acids. The germline V gene has CDR1 MNHEY and CDR2 SMNVEV (reference sequence). The trim removed 5 bases at V and 4 bases at J, leaving 2 bases unmatched. The CDR3 coding sequence is TGTGCCAGCAGTCCGACAGGGGGCTATGGCTACACCTTC. It specifies CASSPTGGYGYTF.

The chain uses TRBV9 and TRBJ2-1, with 9 bases identical to TRBD2. The germline CDR1 and CDR2 sequences are SGDLS and YYNGEE. The CDR3 is made up of 15 amino acids. V was pared by 6 bases and J by 4 bases, with 8 bases of the junction left unmatched. CDR3 nucleotide sequence: TGTGCCAGCACCGCCCGGGCGGGGGGGTACAATGAGCAGTTCTTC. Its protein is CASTARAGGYNEQFF.

V is TRBV27 and J is TRBJ1-3; D might be TRBD1 (6 bases). Between the trimmed V and J ends, which lost 4 bases and 0 bases, there was a span of 13 bases. Per the germline V gene, CDR1 is MNHEY and CDR2 is SMNVEV (reference sequence). CDR3 length: 16 residues. CDR3 residues: CASSSLTGPSGNTIYF. As DNA, the CDR3 is TGTGCCAGCAGTTCCCTAACAGGGCCCTCTGGAAACACCATATATTTT.

V and J are TRBV6-5 and TRBJ1-3; no clear D. CDR1 and CDR2 from the germline V gene are MNHEY and SVGAGI. V was pared by 7 bases and J by 0 bases, with 13 bases between. The CDR3 sequence is 15 residues long. The CDR3 here is CASTYAFDSGNTIYF. Here the CDR3 DNA reads TGTGCCAGCACCTATGCCTTTGACTCTGGAAACACCATATATTTT.

The genes are TRBV27 and TRBJ2-5, with 12 positions matching TRBD1. The CDR3 contains 15 residues. The junction had 4 bases not matched to a gene; V was cut back by 3 bases and J by 5 bases. Per the germline V gene, CDR1 is MNHEY and CDR2 is SMNVEV (reference sequence). The CDR3 DNA sequence: TGTGCCAGCAGTTTCACCGGGACAGGGGGCGAGACCCAGTACTTC. Residues: CASSFTGTGGETQYF.

This clone was detected once. The rearrangement links TRBV18 to TRBJ2-7; no reliable D call. CDR1 is KGHSH, CDR2 LQKENI, per germline. The CDR3 is 13 amino acids. Trimming took 2 bases from V and 6 from J, leaving 11 bases between them. CDR3 sequence: CASSPGEIFEQYF. DNA of the CDR3: TGTGCCAGCTCACCAGGTGAGATATTCGAGCAGTACTTC.

For the CDR3, the DNA is TGTGCCACCAGTGACCGTAGGGAGCAGAGCACAGATACGCAGTATTTT. Translating gives CATSDRREQSTDTQYF. The chain joins TRBV24-1 to TRBJ2-3; weak D call: TRBD2 (5 bases). Germline lookup yields CDR1 KGHDR and CDR2 SFDVKD. The CDR3 is 16 amino acids. V was clipped by 4 bases and J by 0 bases, with 13 bases between them.

This clone was recorded once. This chain joins TRBV7-3 and TRBJ1-1; no clear D gene. The CDR3 has 14 amino acids. The V end was cut by 5 bases, the J end by 4 bases, with 14 bases between. Germline CDR1 is SGHTA and CDR2 is FQGTGA. CDR3 sequence reads: CASSPRRASTEAFF. CDR3 in DNA: TGTGCCAGCAGCCCCAGGAGGGCGAGCACTGAAGCTTTCTTT.

This clone has a single count. This chain connects TRBV11-2 to TRBJ2-1, with a weak D call TRBD1 (6 bases). This CDR3 has 13 residues. The ends were cut back, 5 bases at V and 10 bases at J, with 15 bases in the middle. The germline V gene has CDR1 SGHAT and CDR2 FQNNGV. The CDR3 loop reads CASSLASRGEQFF. CDR3 nucleotides: TGTGCCAGCAGCCTGGCTTCGAGGGGGGAGCAGTTCTTC.

The chain links TRBV10-1 to TRBJ1-1; no clear D. The CDR3 extends over 14 amino acids. Germline V lookup: CDR1 WNHNN, CDR2 SYGVQD (reference sequence). Trimming took off 9 bases at V and 2 bases at J, with 16 bases between the two ends. In nucleotides, the CDR3 is TGCGCCAGTGCTCCTCCCAGGATTAACACTGAAGCTTTCTTT. Protein sequence: CASAPPRINTEAFF.

V usage is TRBV12-3 or TRBV12-4 and J usage is TRBJ1-3; D gene unclear. This CDR3 spans 12 amino acids. The V end was cut by 4 bases, the J end by 15 bases, with 16 bases between. This chain's CDR3 is CASSSLGREGYF. The CDR3 DNA reads TGTGCCAGCAGTTCCTTGGGTCGAGAGGGATATTTT.

This clone has just a few counts. CDR3 in DNA: TGTGCCAGCAGTTTTCGGGACAGCAAGCAGTACTTC. This translates into CASSFRDSKQYF. The chain is built from TRBV28 and TRBJ2-7; 7 bases are shared with TRBD1. Looked up from germline, CDR1 is MDHEN and CDR2 is SYDVKM. The V gene end was trimmed by 3 bases and the J gene end by 8 bases; junction bases not matched to a gene: 4. The CDR3 runs 12 residues.

The CDR3 bases are TGCGCCAGCAGTGAGCCCACACAGGGGGTTCACGAGCAGTACTTC. Amino acid sequence: CASSEPTQGVHEQYF. The chain joins TRBV10-2 to TRBJ2-7; TRBD1 aligns across 8 bases. The CDR3 consists of 15 residues. Trimming took 2 bases from V and 5 from J; bases not matched to a gene: 8. Germline values: CDR1 WSHSY, CDR2 SAAADI.

The CDR3 reads CASSVGAGESSYNEQFF. As DNA, the CDR3 is TGTGCCAGCAGTGTCGGAGCGGGGGAAAGCTCCTACAATGAGCAGTTCTTC. V usage is TRBV6-4 and J usage is TRBJ2-1; 8 nucleotides align to TRBD2. Per the germline V gene, CDR1 is MRHNA and CDR2 is SNTAGT. The ends lost 4 bases at V and 0 bases at J; junction bases unmatched: 8. The CDR3 has 17 residues.

V usage is TRBV21-1 and J usage is TRBJ1-5; the table assigns TRBD1, which was not confirmed against the DNA. TRBV21-1 is described as a pseudogene. The CDR3 has 15 residues. CDR3: CASSSLTGINQPQHF. The DNA for the CDR3 is TGTGCCAGCAGCAGCCTGACAGGGATCAATCAGCCCCAGCATTTT.

This clone appeared a single time. The V and J genes are TRBV7-7 and TRBJ1-1; D uncertain. The V gene lost 2 bases and the J gene lost 1 base, with 5 bases spanning the gap. The CDR3 runs 13 residues. The V gene's germline CDR1 is SSHAT and CDR2 FNYEAQ (reference sequence). CDR3 loop: CASSLTENTEAFF. CDR3 nucleotide sequence: TGTGCCAGCAGCTTAACAGAGAACACTGAAGCTTTCTTT.

The CDR3 DNA is TGTGCCAGCAGCCTGTATTCCTATAATTCACCCCTCCACTTT. Translated, it gives CASSLYSYNSPLHF. This chain links TRBV7-3 with TRBJ1-6; D gene uncertain. Germline lookup yields CDR1 SGHTA and CDR2 FQGTGA. With 5 bases removed from V and 1 base from J, the gap between germline ends came to 6 bases. CDR3 size: 14 residues. Based on the CDR3 plus reference TRBV7-3 and TRBJ1-6, the full variable domain is GAGVSQTPSNKVTEKGKYVELRCDPISGHTALYWYRQSLGQGPEFLIYFQGTGAADDSGLPNDRFFAVRPEGSVSTLKIQRTERGDSAVYLCASSLYSYNSPLHFGNGTRLTVT.